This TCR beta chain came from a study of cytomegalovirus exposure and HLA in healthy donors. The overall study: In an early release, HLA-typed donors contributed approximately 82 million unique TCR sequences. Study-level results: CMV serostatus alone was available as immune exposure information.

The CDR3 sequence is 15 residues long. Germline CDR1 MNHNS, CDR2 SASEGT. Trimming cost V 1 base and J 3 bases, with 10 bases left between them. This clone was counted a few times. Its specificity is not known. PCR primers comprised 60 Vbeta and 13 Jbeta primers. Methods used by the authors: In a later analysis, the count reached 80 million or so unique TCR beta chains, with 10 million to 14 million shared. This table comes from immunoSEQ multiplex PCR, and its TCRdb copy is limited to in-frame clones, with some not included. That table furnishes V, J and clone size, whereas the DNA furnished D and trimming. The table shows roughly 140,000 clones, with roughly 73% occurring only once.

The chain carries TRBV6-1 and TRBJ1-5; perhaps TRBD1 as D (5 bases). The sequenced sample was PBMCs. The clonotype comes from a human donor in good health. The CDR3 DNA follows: TGTGCCAGCAGTGAAGGACAGTGGCCCAATCAGCCCCAGCATTTT. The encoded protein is CASSEGQWPNQPQHF.